Following are 4 T cell receptor beta chains from one sample sequenced in a study of blood T cell repertoires in COVID-19. Generated by immunoSEQ multiplex PCR, the TCRdb table keeps only in-frame clones and is missing some. The sample contains 200,000 to 250,000 clones, approximately 86% of which appear only once. Material for sequencing was PBMCs or T cells enriched from blood (not recorded which). These receptors all stem from a middle-aged woman with acute COVID-19.

The chain recombines TRBV3-1 (or the pseudogene TRBV3-2) with TRBJ1-1, with D possibly TRBD1 on 5 matching bases. Trimming removed 0 bases from V and 3 bases from J, with 14 bases in between. Germline V gene data show CDR1 as LGHDT and CDR2 as YNNKEL (reference sequence). The CDR3 has 16 residues. The CDR3 loop reads CASSQERYRYYTEAFF. The CDR3, as DNA: TGTGCCAGCAGCCAAGAACGGTACAGGTATTACACTGAAGCTTTCTTT.

This clone appeared a single time. The chain carries TRBV6-5 and TRBJ1-1; the match to TRBD1 covers 7 bases. CDR3 length: 12 amino acids. The V segment lost 4 bases and the J segment 11 bases; nucleotides outside the gene matches: 7. The germline V gene has CDR1 MNHEY and CDR2 SVGAGI. The CDR3 DNA reads TGTGCCAGCAGTTCTAGGGGGCTAGAGGCTTTCTTT. It translates to CASSSRGLEAFF.

The chain couples TRBV13 to TRBJ2-1, with D possibly TRBD2 on 5 matching bases. The CDR3 is made up of 15 amino acids. The V gene's germline CDR1 is PRHDT and CDR2 FYEKMQ (reference sequence). V was cut by 2 bases and J by 8 bases, with 16 bases left in between. The chain's CDR3 is CASSLSGRGFHEQFF. The CDR3 bases are TGTGCCAGCAGCTTAAGTGGGAGAGGATTCCATGAGCAGTTCTTC.

V usage is TRBV7-9 and J usage is TRBJ2-7; D might be TRBD2 (5 bases). Germline V gene sequence: CDR1 SEHNR, CDR2 FQNEAQ (reference sequence). Trimming shortened V by 1 base and J by 5 bases, and 9 bases separated the two germline ends. The CDR3 runs 13 residues. CDR3 protein: CASSLVGLNEQYF. CDR3 in DNA: TGTGCCAGCAGCTTAGTCGGACTCAACGAGCAGTACTTC.